A selection of T cell receptor beta chains follows, all from one sample in a study of OX40 agonist ivuxolimab in advanced cancers. Sequenced by immunoSEQ multiplex PCR; TCRdb stores in-frame clones only, minus some. Altogether approximately 30,000 clones are present, under 90% being singletons, with the ten largest covering approximately 1.4%. The specimen was CD4+ or CD8+ T cells sorted from blood, collected in a trial of the OX40 agonist ivuxolimab. The receptors were sampled from an adult with an advanced solid tumor such as melanoma, head and neck, liver or kidney cancer. The conserved cysteine and the conserved F or W are not part of the CDR3 here. Fields, in order: V gene, CDR3 protein.

TRBV5-1	ASSAQGGRYEQY
TRBV19	ASSMGGGTRSTQY
TRBV20-1	SARDGREQY
TRBV7-9	ASSLDGATNEKLF
TRBV11-2	ASSLGSHSGNTIY
TRBV7-2	ASSLVGTEIYNEQF
TRBV6-1	ASTLTGEETQY
TRBV18	ASSSTGVNSPLH
TRBV4-2	ASSQDRGGTETQY
TRBV7-2	ASSLRGQGNTGELF
TRBV2	ASAPGQFTDTQY
TRBV2	ASSVWDTQY
TRBV28	ASSLVEGIKEQF
TRBV28	ASRQTGASAAGYNEQF
TRBV28	ASSSYTDTQY
TRBV10-3	AISRTGGSYEQY
TRBV9	ASSVYGTSGPDTQY
TRBV29-1	SVETDRNYEQY
TRBV9	ASSGEYWRGMLETQY
TRBV7-9	ASRRTGNEKLF
TRBV6-1	ASSEGQGVYEQY
TRBV2	ASSVGRQETQY
TRBV18	ASSPAGGYGYT
TRBV7-6	ASSLARGTGELF
TRBV4-1	ASSQVGSMNTEAF
TRBV15	ATSSPGQSQETQY
TRBV5-4	ASSSRLAGYNEQF
TRBV5-1	ASTPLGLGGTGELF